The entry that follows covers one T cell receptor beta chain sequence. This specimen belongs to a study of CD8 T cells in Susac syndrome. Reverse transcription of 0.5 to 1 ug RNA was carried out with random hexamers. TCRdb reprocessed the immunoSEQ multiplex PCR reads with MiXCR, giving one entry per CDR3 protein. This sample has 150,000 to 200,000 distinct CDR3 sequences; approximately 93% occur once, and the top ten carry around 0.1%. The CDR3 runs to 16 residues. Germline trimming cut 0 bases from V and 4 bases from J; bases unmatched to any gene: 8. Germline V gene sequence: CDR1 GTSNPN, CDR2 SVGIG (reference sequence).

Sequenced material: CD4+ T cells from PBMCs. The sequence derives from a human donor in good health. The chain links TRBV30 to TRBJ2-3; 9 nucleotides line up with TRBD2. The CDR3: CAWSVGGGAFSDTQYF. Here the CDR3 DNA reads TGTGCCTGGAGTGTCGGCGGGGGGGCCTTCTCAGATACGCAGTATTTT.